Below, 12 T cell receptor beta chains from the same sample are listed, as sequenced in a study of blood T cells in healthy people across ages. A second PCR of 7 to 11 cycles used a sample-barcoded 5' primer and a J-beta primer mix. TCRdb called the 5' RACE reads again in MiXCR, with one record for every CDR3 protein. The sample has roughly 800,000 distinct CDR3 sequences; roughly 64% are singletons. The sequenced material came from blood. Source of these receptors: a man younger than 45 in good health.

J is TRBJ2-4 and V is TRBV6-5; D call uncertain. Gene TRBJ2-7 matches the end of the DNA better, so the J call may be wrong. The CDR3 totals 14 residues. Germline V gene sequence: CDR1 MNHEY, CDR2 SVGAGI. The CDR3 coding sequence is TGTGCCAGCAGTCAATATAGGTCTGGGGTCGAGCAGTACTTC. Translated: CASSQYRSGVEQYF.

The rearrangement joins TRBV3-1 to TRBJ2-6; D call uncertain. The CDR3 sequence is 15 residues long. The germline V gene has CDR1 LGHDT and CDR2 YNNKEL (reference sequence). Trimming pared 0 bases from V and 1 base from J, leaving 4 bases between. The DNA for the CDR3 is TGTGCCAGCAGCCAAGAATGGTCTGGGGCCAACGTCCTGACTTTC. Translation gives CASSQEWSGANVLTF. Drawing the rest from reference TRBV3-1 and TRBJ2-6, the complete variable domain is DTAVSQTPKYLVTQMGNDKSIKCEQNLGHDTMYWYKQDSKKFLKIMFSYNNKELIINETVPNRFSPKSPDKAHLNLHINSLELGDSAVYFCASSQEWSGANVLTFGAGSRLTVL.

The table lists this clonotype with a count of one. V is TRBV20-1 and J is TRBJ2-7, with D possibly matching TRBD1 (5 bases). V lost 2 bases and J 5 bases, leaving 13 bases between the germline ends. Germline CDR1 reads DFQATT; CDR2 reads SNEGSKA (reference sequence). The CDR3 loop spans 13 amino acids. CDR3 in DNA: TGCAGTGCTAGATTTAGGGGTGGGGACGAGCAGTACTTC. This codes for CSARFRGGDEQYF.

The chain joins TRBV4-2 to TRBJ2-4; D perhaps matches TRBD2 (5 bases). The assigned J gene may be wrong: the sequence end matches TRBJ2-7 better. Germline CDR1 LGHNA, CDR2 YNFKEQ. CDR3 length: 15 amino acids. The CDR3 sequence: CASSQGLTNGYEQYF. The CDR3 DNA reads TGTGCCAGCAGCCAAGGTCTGACTAACGGCTACGAGCAGTACTTC.

This clonotype was recorded a few times. The chain couples TRBV20-1 to TRBJ2-7, with 8 nucleotides matching TRBD2. The CDR3 sequence is 16 residues long. Germline loops: CDR1 DFQATT, CDR2 SNEGSKA (reference sequence). V lost 0 bases to trimming and J lost 3 bases; unmatched junction nucleotides: 10. DNA of the CDR3: TGCAGTGCTAGAGAGAGTCTAGCGGGTGGGCTCTACGAGCAGTACTTC. It translates to CSARESLAGGLYEQYF.

The V and J genes are TRBV29-1 and TRBJ2-7; 8 positions match TRBD1. The CDR3 extends over 15 amino acids. Germline lookup yields CDR1 SQVTM and CDR2 ANQGSEA. Trimming removed 4 bases from V and 4 bases from J; junction bases left unmatched: 12. CDR3 nucleotide sequence: TGCAGCGTTGCTAAGGGGACAGGAGCGGCGTACGAGCAGTACTTC. This encodes CSVAKGTGAAYEQYF.

V and J are TRBV6-1 and TRBJ2-7, with 7 positions matching TRBD2. Germline trimming cut 5 bases from V and 4 bases from J; bases unmatched to any gene: 11. Germline V CDR1 and CDR2: MNHNS, SASEGT. CDR3 length: 15 amino acids. Here the CDR3 reads CASSFPWTRIYEQYF. DNA of the CDR3: TGTGCCAGCAGTTTCCCGTGGACTAGAATTTACGAGCAGTACTTC.

This CDR3 is CASSQVLGPGFYEQYF. CDR3 bases: TGCGCCAGCAGCCAAGTGCTCGGGCCAGGTTTCTACGAGCAGTACTTC. The chain recombines TRBV4-3 with TRBJ2-7, with D uncertain. Germline V lookup: CDR1 LGHNA, CDR2 YSLEER. The CDR3 sequence is 16 residues long. V lost 1 base, J lost 3 bases, and 16 bases lay in between.

The chain combines TRBV7-9 with TRBJ2-1; tentative D call: TRBD1 (5 bases). V gave up 2 bases and J gave up 6 bases, with 11 bases separating them. Germline loops: CDR1 SEHNR, CDR2 FQNEAQ (reference sequence). The CDR3 extends over 14 amino acids. The DNA of the CDR3 is TGTGCCAGCAGCTTATCAGGGATGGGCAATGAGCAGTTCTTC. Its protein is CASSLSGMGNEQFF.

The V and J genes are TRBV6-5 and TRBJ1-1; the D is unclear. There are 12 residues in the CDR3. Trimming stripped 9 bases from V and 8 bases from J, with 16 bases between. CDR1 and CDR2 (germline): MNHEY, SVGAGI. DNA of the CDR3: TGTGCCAGTCAAAGGGTGGGCACCGAAGCTTTCTTT. This encodes CASQRVGTEAFF.

The genes are TRBV6-2 or TRBV6-3 and TRBJ2-2, with 9 bases fitting TRBD2. The CDR3 has 16 amino acids. Germline-derived CDR1 and CDR2 are MNHEY and SVGEGT. V lost 8 bases to trimming and J lost 0 bases; unmatched junction nucleotides: 7. CDR3 region: CASLAGTDTNTGELFF. The CDR3 DNA reads TGTGCCAGCCTAGCGGGGACAGACACGAACACCGGGGAGCTGTTTTTT.

V is TRBV13 and J is TRBJ2-1; TRBD2 matches 10 bases. This CDR3 region has 15 residues. Germline V gives CDR1 PRHDT, CDR2 FYEKMQ (reference sequence). V trimming: 2 bases; J trimming: 6 bases; junction bases outside the gene matches: 4. The chain's CDR3 is CASSLNPSGSNEQFF. For the CDR3, the DNA is TGTGCCAGCAGCTTAAATCCTAGCGGGAGCAATGAGCAGTTCTTC.